The 27 T cell receptor beta chains below were found in one sample sequenced in a study of regulatory T cells in long-lasting Graves disease. The TCR beta library used iRepertoire HTBI primers with Arm-PCR amplification of CDR3. In TCRdb, the multiplex PCR reads were re-called with MiXCR into one record per CDR3 protein. The table includes approximately 460,000 distinct CDR3 sequences, less than 20% detected once. Time point in this sample: newly diagnosed GD, antithyroid drugs for less than 3 months. Scientists built the TCR library using RNA that was extracted from PBMCs. The same sample was also used in a study of T cells in Graves' hyperthyroidism and ophthalmopathy.

This specimen was peripheral blood mononuclear cells (PBMCs), taken at new diagnosis, from a patient treated with antithyroid drugs. The source is a woman younger than 45 with Graves disease.

Points on this clonotype: This clone may be a read error of a much larger clone one base away. The V gene is TRBV19, the J gene TRBJ1-2, with D unclear. CDR1 is LNHDA and CDR2 is SQIVND in the germline V gene (reference sequence). The CDR3 has 18 amino acids. CDR3 nucleotide sequence: TGTGCCAGTAGTATAGATTCGGCGTCAGGACTAAACCGACATGGCTACGCCTTC. Translated, it gives CASSIDSASGLNRHGYAF.

This clonotype was detected ten times or more. The V and J genes are TRBV7-9 and TRBJ2-7, with 8 bases that match TRBD2. Germline CDR1 SEHNR, CDR2 FQNEAQ (reference sequence). The V segment lost 5 bases and the J segment 0 bases; nucleotides outside the gene matches: 9. The CDR3 has 16 amino acids. The CDR3 protein is CASSDQLAANSYEQYF. The CDR3 DNA reads as TGTGCCAGCAGCGATCAACTAGCGGCAAACTCCTACGAGCAGTACTTC.

This clonotype was counted at least ten times. The V and J genes are TRBV10-3 and TRBJ2-1, with TRBD2 identical over 10 bases. CDR1 and CDR2 (germline): ENHRY, SYGVKD. The CDR3 loop spans 15 amino acids. V gave up 10 bases and J gave up 4 bases; unmatched junction bases: 10. CDR3 nucleotides: TGTGCCACGGACCCCGGGACTAGCGAGTACAATGAGCAGTTCTTC. Translation: CATDPGTSEYNEQFF.

This clonotype has a count of ten or more. The chain joins TRBV12-3 or TRBV12-4 to TRBJ2-7, with 9 nucleotides matching TRBD2. Unmatched junction bases numbered 9, after V lost 3 bases and J lost 12 bases. The CDR3 is 13 residues long. The CDR3 DNA is TGTGCCAGCAGTTTTTATGGCGGGAGGGCACTGTACTTC. This sequence encodes CASSFYGGRALYF.

A few counts support this clonotype. This rearrangement joins TRBV2 to TRBJ2-7; 8 nucleotides align to TRBD1. This CDR3 spans 14 amino acids. The germline CDR1 and CDR2 sequences are SNHLY and FYNNEI. After removal of 6 bases from V and 0 bases from J, the junction contained 4 bases not matched to a gene. CDR3: CASRDRVHSYEQYF. The CDR3 DNA reads as TGTGCCAGCAGGGACAGGGTCCACTCCTACGAGCAGTACTTC.

This clonotype was detected many times. This chain joins TRBV6-2 or TRBV6-3 and TRBJ1-1; no clear D gene. Trimming cost V 4 bases and J 8 bases, with 8 bases left between them. Per the germline V gene, CDR1 is MNHEY and CDR2 is SVGEGT. The CDR3 totals 11 residues. CDR3 in DNA: TGTGCCAGCAGTTTGGACGGGGAAGCTTTCTTT. Translated: CASSLDGEAFF.

Concerning this clonotype: A much larger clone is a single base away; this may be a read error. The J gene is TRBJ1-1, the V gene TRBV3-1; no reliable D call. The CDR3 is 15 residues long. The germline CDR1 and CDR2 sequences are LGHDT and YNNKEL (reference sequence). The CDR3 region is CASSQLAESNTEASF. CDR3 DNA: TGTGCCAGCAGCCAATTAGCCGAGAGCAACACTGAAGCTTCCTTT.

This clonotype was seen only a few times. A much larger clone sits a single nucleotide away, making a read error possible. V usage is TRBV28 and J usage is TRBJ2-1, with TRBD2 matching 12 bases. From germline, CDR1 is MDHEN and CDR2 SYDVKM. CDR3 length: 15 amino acids. CDR3 protein: CASSSTSGRLNGQFF. CDR3 coding DNA: TGTGCCAGCAGTTCGACTAGCGGGAGATTAAATGGGCAGTTCTTC.

This clonotype was observed at least ten times. The DNA of the CDR3 is TGTGCCAGCAGTTTCTGGCGACAGGGTGACTACGAGCAGTACTTC. This gives the protein CASSFWRQGDYEQYF. The V and J genes are TRBV27 and TRBJ2-7; 7 nucleotides align to TRBD1. From germline, CDR1 is MNHEY and CDR2 SMNVEV (reference sequence). This CDR3 comprises 15 residues. The J segment lost 3 bases and the V segment lost 3 bases, leaving 8 bases of the junction unmatched.

At least ten counts were recorded for this clonotype. A read error is likely, as this CDR3 ends without the conserved phenylalanine or tryptophan. This chain uses TRBV30 with TRBJ2-1, with D perhaps matching TRBD1 or TRBD2 (5 bases each). Germline-derived CDR1 and CDR2 are GTSNPN and SVGIG (reference sequence). The V end was cut by 2 bases, the J end by 4 bases, with 12 bases between. This CDR3 has 14 residues. Here the CDR3 DNA reads TGTGCCTGGAGTCTCAGGGACCTTTACAATGAGCAGTTCTCC. Translating gives CAWSLRDLYNEQFS.

This clonotype was counted ten times or more. The chain combines TRBV3-1 with TRBJ2-5; no reliable D call. From germline, CDR1 is LGHDT and CDR2 YNNKEL (reference sequence). The CDR3 consists of 14 residues. V lost 4 bases to trimming and J lost 4 bases, with 13 bases between them. CDR3 in DNA: TGTGCCAGCAGCCGGGTTTTGCCACGAGAGACCCAGTACTTC. Amino acids: CASSRVLPRETQYF.

This clonotype was seen at least ten times. The DNA for the CDR3 is TGTGCCAGCAGCTTAGCCGCGGGAGTAGGTCCCGAGCAGTACTTC. Its protein is CASSLAAGVGPEQYF. This sequence joins TRBV7-2 and TRBJ2-7; TRBD2 matches at 7 bases. With 0 bases clipped from V and 6 bases from J, the junction kept 8 bases outside the gene matches. Germline lookup yields CDR1 SGHTA and CDR2 FQGNSA. This CDR3 has 15 amino acids.

This clonotype was detected only a few times. This sequence joins TRBV19 and TRBJ2-7; D is ambiguous. Germline V gene sequence: CDR1 LNHDA, CDR2 SQIVND (reference sequence). This CDR3 is 15 amino acids long. The V and J ends lost 5 bases and 0 bases respectively, with 14 bases between them. The CDR3 nucleotides read TGTGCCAGTAGTCTAGGATTCCAAGGCTCCTACGAGCAGTACTTC. Protein: CASSLGFQGSYEQYF.

Ten or more counts support this clonotype. CDR3 DNA sequence: TGTGCCAGCAGTTACAAGGGACTAGCGGGAGGTAACGAGCAGTACTTC. The encoded protein is CASSYKGLAGGNEQYF. The chain employs TRBV6-2 or TRBV6-3 and TRBJ2-7, with 15 bases fitting TRBD2. Trimming cost V 2 bases and J 5 bases; bases outside gene matches: 4. In germline, CDR1 is MNHEY, CDR2 SVGEGT. The CDR3 loop spans 16 amino acids.

The V and J genes are TRBV19 and TRBJ2-1; either TRBD1 or TRBD2 may supply D (5 bases each). Looked up from germline, CDR1 is LNHDA and CDR2 is SQIVND (reference sequence). The CDR3 sequence is 15 residues long. V was pared by 4 bases and J by 6 bases, with 16 bases between. CDR3 region: CASSTGLGVGNEQFF. CDR3 bases: TGTGCCAGTAGTACCGGGTTGGGGGTCGGCAATGAGCAGTTCTTC.

Many counts were recorded for this clonotype. The V gene is TRBV28, the J gene TRBJ1-4; D unresolved. The CDR3 covers 12 residues. The germline gives CDR1 MDHEN, CDR2 SYDVKM. V was cut by 9 bases and J by 4 bases, with 9 bases left in between. The CDR3: CASRPFNEKLFF. The CDR3 bases are TGTGCCAGTCGGCCTTTTAATGAAAAACTGTTTTTT.

The chain employs TRBV27 and TRBJ1-5; D not resolved. Trimming took off 7 bases at V and 6 bases at J, with 4 bases between the two ends. The CDR3 is made up of 10 amino acids. Germline CDR1 MNHEY, CDR2 SMNVEV (reference sequence). The CDR3 DNA follows: TGTGCCAGCACCATTCAGCCCCAGCATTTT. This encodes CASTIQPQHF.

This clonotype has a handful of counts. This may be a read error, as it is one base from a much larger clone. No conserved phenylalanine or tryptophan ends this CDR3, so it is likely a read error. The chain uses TRBV7-2 and TRBJ1-1; 10 bases are shared with TRBD1. J gave up 10 bases and V 5 bases, and 7 bases lay outside the gene matches. The CDR3 sequence is 13 residues long. Germline CDR1 SGHTA, CDR2 FQGNSA. Here the CDR3 reads CASSLGQGVTAFS. The CDR3 bases are TGTGCCAGCAGCCTAGGACAGGGGGTGACAGCTTTCTCT.

This clonotype was counted ten times or more. The chain links TRBV3-1 to TRBJ1-2, with unresolved D. Trimming stripped 3 bases from V and 4 bases from J, with 12 bases between. The CDR3 totals 14 residues. The germline CDR1 and CDR2 sequences are LGHDT and YNNKEL (reference sequence). The CDR3 region is CASSQRASGYGYTF. Here the CDR3 DNA reads TGTGCCAGCAGCCAGAGAGCAAGCGGCTATGGCTACACCTTC.

Comment on this clonotype: A read error is possible here, since a much larger clone lies one base away. V gene TRBV27 combines with J gene TRBJ1-3, with TRBD1 identical over 8 bases. Germline loops: CDR1 MNHEY, CDR2 SMNVEV (reference sequence). CDR3 length: 16 amino acids. V lost 4 bases to trimming and J lost 4 bases; unmatched junction nucleotides: 9. The CDR3 is CASSSQQGVMGNTIYF. The CDR3 nucleotides read TGTGCCAGCAGTTCCCAACAGGGGGTGATGGGAAACACCATATATTTT.

This clonotype was observed many times. The CDR3 DNA reads TGTGCCAGCAGCTTGGGACTCCACATCCAAGAGACCCAGTACTTC. Its translation: CASSLGLHIQETQYF. This chain links TRBV7-8 with TRBJ2-5, with a weak D call TRBD2 (6 bases). V was trimmed by 3 bases and J by 1 base, leaving 12 bases between them. CDR3 length: 15 amino acids. CDR1 and CDR2 from the germline V gene are SGHVS and FQNEAQ.

This clonotype came up many times. This chain uses TRBV5-1 with TRBJ2-1, with 9 bases aligning to TRBD2. V was clipped by 1 base and J by 8 bases; unmatched bases: 22. The CDR3 totals 20 residues. Looked up from germline, CDR1 is SGHRS and CDR2 is YFSETQ. The CDR3 DNA reads TGCGCCAGCAGCTTGTGGGGCCACCGGACTAGCGTGGGGATCTTCGATGAGCAGTTCTTC. Residues: CASSLWGHRTSVGIFDEQFF.

This clonotype appeared many times. The rearrangement uses TRBV6-1 and TRBJ2-1; 11 nucleotides line up with TRBD2. CDR3 length: 16 amino acids. Trimming cost V 6 bases and J 3 bases; bases outside gene matches: 7. Germline-derived CDR1 and CDR2 are MNHNS and SASEGT. CDR3 sequence: CASRSQLAGDYNEQFF. DNA for the CDR3: TGTGCCAGCAGGTCCCAACTAGCGGGAGACTACAATGAGCAGTTCTTC.

This clonotype has ten or more counts. This sequence joins TRBV18 and TRBJ1-5; no firm D call. With 6 bases removed from V and 6 bases from J, the gap between germline ends came to 18 bases. This CDR3 region has 15 residues. CDR1 is KGHSH, CDR2 LQKENI, per germline. The CDR3 DNA follows: TGTGCCAGCTCGCGACCCGGAGATATGGGTCAGCCCCAGCATTTT. This encodes CASSRPGDMGQPQHF.

This chain uses TRBV20-1 with TRBJ1-2; 12 bases line up with TRBD1. The V and J ends lost 2 bases and 8 bases, in that order; junction bases with no gene match: 6. The CDR3 sequence is 14 residues long. The germline CDR1 and CDR2 sequences are DFQATT and SNEGSKA (reference sequence). The CDR3 sequence: CSARTGQGAEGYTF. In DNA form, the CDR3 reads TGCAGTGCTAGAACGGGACAGGGGGCTGAGGGCTACACCTTC.

This clonotype was seen at least ten times. The rearrangement joins TRBV3-1 to TRBJ2-1, with 7 bases matching TRBD2. Trimming took 5 bases from V and 5 from J; bases not matched to a gene: 9. CDR1 is LGHDT and CDR2 is YNNKEL in the germline V gene (reference sequence). This CDR3 comprises 15 residues. The CDR3 region is CASSYHGGSHNEQFF. The CDR3, as DNA: TGTGCCAGCAGCTACCACGGCGGGAGTCACAATGAGCAGTTCTTC.

Many counts were recorded for this clonotype. J is TRBJ2-6 and V is TRBV9; maybe TRBD1 (6 bases). The CDR3 has 20 residues. CDR1 SGDLS and CDR2 YYNGEE come from the germline V gene. V dropped 0 bases and J dropped 0 bases, with 19 bases sitting between them. Here the CDR3 DNA reads TGTGCCAGCAGCGTAGCGAAGGGGGAGCTTCCTCTCTCTGGGGCCAACGTCCTGACTTTC. As protein: CASSVAKGELPLSGANVLTF.